This T cell receptor (beta chain) appears in the sequencing data of a study of blood T cell repertoires in COVID-19. The overall study: Samples of COVID-19 (acute and convalescent) were obtained from the United States, Italy and Spain.

Germline CDR1 is LNHNV and CDR2 is YYDKDF (reference sequence). Trimming at V came to 3 bases and at J to 4 bases, leaving 6 bases not matched to a gene. The CDR3 consists of 15 residues. Original data processing: Counts of nucleated cells, estimated from reference gene primer amplification, were obtained. The repertoire was sequenced with immunoSEQ multiplex PCR; TCRdb's copy has only in-frame clones and lacks some. The DNA was the basis for D and trimming; V, J and clone size are from that table. The sample consists of 25,000 to 30,000 clones, roughly 90% of them appearing once. This clone has a handful of counts.

The sequencing input was peripheral blood. This receptor was identified in a human donor in a cohort sampled during active COVID-19. This sequence joins TRBV15 and TRBJ2-3; 8 nucleotides line up with TRBD1. Written as DNA, the CDR3 is TGTGCCACCAGCAGTGTCAGGGGGCGAGCAGATACGCAGTATTTT. Translated: CATSSVRGRADTQYF.